These 8 T cell receptor beta chains share one sample of origin, sequenced in a study of T cell clonality in common variable immunodeficiency (dated by TCRdb to the mid-2010s). The library was generated by the immunoSEQ multiplex PCR assay. The table was pulled from immuneACCESS by TCRdb, which kept in-frame rearrangements only. Such tables lose some clones; where checked, under half of the loss comes from unresolved V genes, and the rest has no known cause. This sample includes 55,000 or so clones, and none of them was observed just once. Approximately 0.84% of the sample is held by the ten biggest clonotypes. The specimen was peripheral blood mononuclear cells. All receptors come from a person aged 18 to 69 in good health.

For this clone: Given a far larger clone just one base away, this is likely a sequencing read error. The CDR3 extends 3 residues past the end of the read, so its final part is completed from the germline J gene. The chain has TRBV6-2 or TRBV6-3 and TRBJ2-3; 12 nucleotides align to TRBD2. The CDR3 sequence is 17 residues long. Per the germline V gene, CDR1 is MNHEY and CDR2 is SVGEGT. The CDR3 sequence: CASTYNLAGGYSDTQYF. Incomplete CDR3 DNA: TGTGCCAGCACTTACAACCTAGCGGGAGGGTATTCAGATACG.

A remark on this clone: This may arise from a read error, as a much more abundant clone is one base away. The read gets to within 3 residues of the CDR3 end, and the germline J gene fills in the rest. This chain connects TRBV2 to TRBJ2-2, with D maybe TRBD1 (5 bases). Germline-derived CDR1 and CDR2 are SNHLY and FYNNEI. The CDR3 covers 13 residues. CDR3 DNA, as far as it was read: TGTGCCAGCGACAGCTCTGGGGCCAACGTG. Its protein is CASDSSGANV. The full CDR3 sequence reads CASDSSGANVLFF.

This clone was observed many times. The read gets to within 3 residues of the CDR3 end, and the germline J gene fills in the rest. The rearrangement links TRBV6-2 or TRBV6-3 to TRBJ1-5; 7 nucleotides agree with TRBD1. The CDR3 runs 14 residues. Germline loops: CDR1 MNHEY, CDR2 SVGEGT. Trimming cost V 5 bases and J 0 bases; bases outside gene matches: 1. CDR3 bases read: TGTGCCAGCAGTGACAGGGATAGCAATCAGCCC. As protein: CASSDRDSNQP. The whole CDR3 sequence reads CASSDRDSNQPQHF.

This clone occurred many times. The DNA ends 3 residues before the CDR3 does, and the rest of the CDR3 is filled in from the germline J gene. The rearrangement uses TRBV5-1 and TRBJ1-1, with D maybe TRBD1 (5 bases). The CDR3 contains 13 residues. Germline assignment: CDR1 SGHRS and CDR2 YFSETQ. V was pared by 4 bases and J by 1 base, with 8 bases between. The part of the CDR3 DNA that was read is TGCGCCAGCAGCCGTGGACAGAACACTGAA. This gives the protein CASSRGQNTE. The CDR3, in full, reads CASSRGQNTEAFF.

This clone was seen at least ten times. The read is 3 residues too short to cover the CDR3 end, so that end is filled in from the germline J gene. The rearrangement uses TRBV20-1 and TRBJ2-2, with D tentatively TRBD2 (7 bases). The CDR3 is 16 residues long. The germline V and J ends were trimmed by 0 bases and 5 bases, with 16 bases remaining between them. Germline values: CDR1 DFQATT, CDR2 SNEGSKA (reference sequence). The CDR3 region is CSARDERGGRTGELFF. Partial CDR3 DNA: TGCAGTGCTAGAGACGAGAGGGGGGGCCGAACCGGGGAG.

This clone was seen repeatedly, ten times or more. The sequence runs out 3 residues before the end of the CDR3; the remainder is reconstructed from the germline J gene. The chain uses TRBV7-7 and TRBJ2-3, with 10 bases identical to TRBD2. The CDR3 is 16 amino acids. The V gene end was trimmed by 1 base and the J gene end by 1 base; junction bases not matched to a gene: 2. Looked up from germline, CDR1 is SSHAT and CDR2 is FNYEAQ (reference sequence). The CDR3 is CASSLGTSGRTDTQYF. Incomplete CDR3 DNA: TGTGCCAGCAGCTTAGGGACTAGCGGACGCACAGATACG.

This clone was seen at least ten times. The read falls 3 residues short of the CDR3 end, and the missing part is taken from the germline J gene. V usage is TRBV7-9 and J usage is TRBJ2-7; TRBD2 might be the D (6 bases). The germline V gene has CDR1 SEHNR and CDR2 FQNEAQ (reference sequence). The V gene lost 1 base and the J gene lost 5 bases, with 9 bases spanning the gap. The CDR3 consists of 13 residues. This CDR3 reads CASSLETSHEQYF. The part of the CDR3 DNA that was read is TGTGCCAGCAGCTTAGAAACTAGCCACGAG.

With respect to this clone: The read terminates 3 residues before the CDR3 end, so the remaining end is supplied by the germline J gene. The J gene is TRBJ2-4, the V gene TRBV13, with TRBD1 matching over 10 bases. CDR1 and CDR2 from the germline V gene are PRHDT and FYEKMQ (reference sequence). The CDR3 covers 16 residues. CDR3 DNA (partial): TGTGCCAGCAGAAGCGCCAACCGGGACAGGGGTCAGGGT. It translates to CASRSANRDRGQG. The CDR3 reads in full as CASRSANRDRGQGQYF.